Sequencing of this TCR beta chain was carried out in a study of long-term antiretroviral therapy in people with HIV. This CDR3 region has 14 residues. The germline V gene encodes CDR1 KGHSH and CDR2 LQKENI. The V end was cut by 2 bases, the J end by 1 base, with 8 bases between. Sequencing relied on immunoSEQ assay v3.0, run at survey level. Profiling relied on immunoSEQ multiplex PCR, and the TCRdb table lists in-frame clones only, not all of them. The table records roughly 33,000 clones, 60% to 85% of them present only once. Specimen: unsorted PBMCs, collected 2 years after starting antiretroviral therapy. The TCR was taken from a woman aged 45-65 years with HIV. The rearrangement links TRBV18 to TRBJ1-1, with D possibly being TRBD1 (6 bases). CDR3 coding DNA: TGTGCCAGCTCACCATACAGGGCGAACACTGAAGCTTTCTTT. This encodes CASSPYRANTEAFF.